What follows are 26 T cell receptor beta chains derived from one specimen sequenced in a study of blood T cells in healthy people across ages. With a J-beta primer mix and a sample-barcoded 5' primer, a second PCR ran about 7 to 12 cycles. Each CDR3 protein is one row after TCRdb ran MiXCR on the 5' RACE reads. The sample has more than 650,000 distinct CDR3 sequences; over 20% are singletons. The sample was blood. All receptors come from a man between 65 and 85 years old in good health.

V usage is TRBV30 and J usage is TRBJ2-4; unclear D gene. This CDR3 comprises 17 residues. The germline CDR1 and CDR2 sequences are GTSNPN and SVGIG (reference sequence). Trimming took off 1 base at V and 0 bases at J, with 16 bases between the two ends. CDR3 amino acids: CAWSALSGDLAKNIQYF. In DNA form, the CDR3 reads TGTGCCTGGAGTGCTTTATCGGGTGACTTAGCCAAAAACATTCAGTACTTC. The full variable domain, completed using reference TRBV30 and TRBJ2-4, is SQTIHQWPATLVQPVGSPLSLECTVEGTSNPNLYWYRQAAGRGLQLLFYSVGIGQISSEVPQNLSASRPQDRQFILSSKKLLLSDSGFYLCAWSALSGDLAKNIQYFGAGTRLSVL.

The chain combines TRBV14 with TRBJ1-1; 9 bases fit TRBD1. This CDR3 is built from 15 residues. Unmatched junction bases numbered 10, after V lost 1 base and J lost 10 bases. Per germline, CDR1 SGHDN and CDR2 FVKESK. The CDR3 reads CASSQAGGTGLLAFF. In DNA, the CDR3 is TGTGCCAGCAGCCAAGCGGGCGGGACAGGGTTGTTAGCTTTCTTT.

This clonotype was counted between two and nine times. This chain uses TRBV7-2 with TRBJ1-3; unclear D gene. From germline, CDR1 is SGHTA and CDR2 FQGNSA. V was cut by 1 base and J by 0 bases, with 7 bases left in between. The CDR3 has 15 residues. CDR3 coding DNA: TGTGCCAGCAGCTTAGATGCCTTCTCTGGAAACACCATATATTTT. Translating it yields CASSLDAFSGNTIYF.

This clonotype was counted a few times. The V gene is TRBV5-1, the J gene TRBJ1-2, with D possibly being TRBD1 (5 bases). The CDR3 runs 17 residues. CDR1 is SGHRS and CDR2 is YFSETQ in the germline V gene. V lost 0 bases to trimming and J lost 0 bases, with 15 bases between them. The CDR3 loop reads CASSLDAFQGPNYGYTF. Here the CDR3 DNA reads TGCGCCAGCAGCTTGGATGCCTTTCAGGGCCCTAACTATGGCTACACCTTC.

Worth noting for this clonotype: This may be a read error: a much more frequent sequence differs by one nucleotide. The chain is built from TRBV6-6 and TRBJ2-3; 9 positions match TRBD2. The CDR3 runs to 16 residues. Germline CDR1 is MNHNY and CDR2 is SVGAGI (reference sequence). V gave up 3 bases and J gave up 2 bases; unmatched junction bases: 6. The CDR3 DNA reads as TGTGCCAGCAGTTATTCGAGCGGGGGGTACACAGATACGCAGTATTTT. Encoded protein: CASSYSSGGYTDTQYF.

The chain is built from TRBV5-1 and TRBJ2-3; 7 bases are shared with TRBD1. Germline CDR1 is SGHRS and CDR2 is YFSETQ. This CDR3 spans 16 amino acids. Losses at the gene ends were 5 bases for V and 0 bases for J; bases not matched to a gene: 9. CDR3 sequence reads: CASRRGEGASTDTQYF. CDR3 DNA sequence: TGCGCCAGCAGGCGAGGTGAGGGGGCGAGCACAGATACGCAGTATTTT.

V and J are TRBV5-5 and TRBJ1-1; 7 bases map to TRBD1. The CDR3 is 14 residues long. Germline lookup yields CDR1 SGHKS and CDR2 YYEKEE (reference sequence). Trimming at V came to 6 bases and at J to 0 bases, leaving 5 bases not matched to a gene. CDR3 sequence reads: CASNTGDLNTEAFF. For the CDR3, the DNA is TGTGCCAGCAACACAGGGGACTTGAACACTGAAGCTTTCTTT.

As concerns this clonotype: A junction boundary mismatches the germline segment, possibly from a read error. This sequence joins TRBV5-1 and TRBJ2-5, with unresolved D. The length of the CDR3 is 14 residues. CDR1 and CDR2 from the germline V gene are SGHRS and YFSETQ. CDR3 coding DNA: TGCGCCAGCAGCTTGAGAACAGATCAAGAGACCCAGTCCTTC. As protein: CASSLRTDQETQSF.

This clonotype turned up a few times. V is TRBV12-3 or TRBV12-4 and J is TRBJ2-6, with D uncertain. This CDR3 spans 14 amino acids. Trimming stripped 7 bases from V and 0 bases from J, with 7 bases between. CDR3 protein: CASNKYSGANVLTF. Written as DNA, the CDR3 is TGTGCCAGCAATAAGTACTCTGGGGCCAACGTCCTGACTTTC.

The table lists this clonotype with a few counts. This chain uses TRBV7-2 with TRBJ2-1; 12 nucleotides match TRBD2. CDR1 is SGHTA, CDR2 FQGNSA, per germline. Germline trimming cut 5 bases from V and 7 bases from J; bases unmatched to any gene: 3. The CDR3 consists of 14 residues. CDR3 loop: CASSTSGGWNEQFF. CDR3 nucleotides: TGTGCCAGCAGCACTAGCGGGGGGTGGAATGAGCAGTTCTTC.

This clonotype was counted only a few times. The rearrangement links TRBV6-5 to TRBJ2-1; D might be TRBD1 (6 bases). Looked up from germline, CDR1 is MNHEY and CDR2 is SVGAGI. V was clipped by 6 bases and J by 3 bases, with 15 bases between them. The CDR3 has 15 amino acids. The CDR3: CASSAQGAIYNEQFF. For the CDR3, the DNA is TGTGCCAGCAGCGCACAGGGAGCCATCTACAATGAGCAGTTCTTC.

The chain employs TRBV5-1 and TRBJ2-5, with D uncertain. This CDR3 spans 16 amino acids. Trimming cost V 2 bases and J 1 base, with 15 bases left between them. Germline lookup yields CDR1 SGHRS and CDR2 YFSETQ. CDR3 region: CASSFLPGRSQETQYF. The CDR3 DNA reads as TGCGCCAGCAGCTTTCTACCAGGACGCAGCCAAGAGACCCAGTACTTC.

This clonotype was counted only a few times. CDR3 sequence (DNA): TGTGCCATCAGCGACTCAAAGACAGCGAACTCTGGAAACACCATATATTTT. Translating it yields CAISDSKTANSGNTIYF. This chain joins TRBV10-3 and TRBJ1-3; D possibly corresponds to TRBD1 (5 bases). Trimming stripped 6 bases from V and 0 bases from J, with 18 bases between. The CDR3 runs to 17 residues. Germline CDR1 is ENHRY and CDR2 is SYGVKD.

This clonotype has ten or more counts. The chain has TRBV5-1 and TRBJ1-1; D is unresolved. Trimming removed 4 bases at V and 1 base at J, with 11 bases between. The CDR3 is made up of 14 amino acids. Germline CDR1 SGHRS, CDR2 YFSETQ. Here the CDR3 DNA reads TGCGCCAGCAGCCCGGTTGGGAAGAACACTGAAGCTTTCTTT. Protein sequence: CASSPVGKNTEAFF.

This clonotype was seen more than once but under ten times. The rearrangement links TRBV5-5 to TRBJ2-1, with 7 positions matching TRBD1. V was pared by 4 bases and J by 5 bases, with 6 bases of the junction left unmatched. Germline values: CDR1 SGHKS, CDR2 YYEKEE (reference sequence). The CDR3 is made up of 14 amino acids. Here the CDR3 DNA reads TGTGCCAGCAGCCCGGGACAGAGAAACAATGAGCAGTTCTTC. Amino acids: CASSPGQRNNEQFF.

This chain connects TRBV2 to TRBJ2-3, with D perhaps TRBD2 (5 bases). The CDR3 extends over 13 amino acids. The V end lost 7 bases, the J end lost 5 bases, and 13 bases lay between the germline ends. Germline assignment: CDR1 SNHLY and CDR2 FYNNEI. The CDR3 spells CASNAGGGDTQYF. In DNA form, the CDR3 reads TGTGCCAGCAATGCGGGCGGTGGAGATACGCAGTATTTT.

This rearrangement joins TRBV19 to TRBJ1-3; D call uncertain. Between the trimmed V and J ends, which lost 3 bases and 0 bases, there was a span of 3 bases. Germline V lookup: CDR1 LNHDA, CDR2 SQIVND (reference sequence). The CDR3 contains 13 residues. The CDR3 spells CASSIGSGNTIYF. The CDR3 DNA follows: TGTGCCAGTAGTATCGGCTCTGGAAACACCATATATTTT.

V is TRBV29-1 and J is TRBJ2-3; D call uncertain. V shed 6 bases and J shed 3 bases, with 19 bases lying between them. The germline V gene has CDR1 SQVTM and CDR2 ANQGSEA. There are 15 residues in the CDR3. CDR3 DNA sequence: TGCAGCGTGGGTGTGGTTGGCAGCTTGACAGATACGCAGTATTTT. This translates into CSVGVVGSLTDTQYF.

This clonotype was recorded at least ten times. The CDR3 nucleotides read TGTGCCAGCAGTGCTCGACAGGGAAGTAACTATGGCTACACCTTC. Its translation: CASSARQGSNYGYTF. This chain uses TRBV2 with TRBJ1-2, with 7 bases fitting TRBD1. Per the germline V gene, CDR1 is SNHLY and CDR2 is FYNNEI. J was trimmed by 1 base and V by 4 bases; bases with no gene match: 6. The CDR3 runs to 15 residues. The full variable domain, in which reference TRBV2 and TRBJ1-2 provide the parts outside the CDR3, is EPEVTQTPSHQVTQMGQEVILRCVPISNHLYFYWYRQILGQKVEFLVSFYNNEISEKSEIFDDQFSVERPDGSNFTLKIRSTKLEDSAMYFCASSARQGSNYGYTFGSGTRLTVV.

The chain recombines TRBV24-1 with TRBJ2-3, with 10 bases identical to TRBD1. The length of the CDR3 is 13 residues. Germline lookup yields CDR1 KGHDR and CDR2 SFDVKD. The V gene end was trimmed by 9 bases and the J gene end by 4 bases; junction bases not matched to a gene: 3. CDR3 region: CATDRGPADTQYF. The CDR3, as DNA: TGTGCCACCGACAGGGGGCCGGCAGATACGCAGTATTTT.

The table lists this clonotype with a few counts. This chain connects TRBV28 to TRBJ2-7, with no clear D. The CDR3 runs to 13 residues. Germline V lookup: CDR1 MDHEN, CDR2 SYDVKM. V gave up 6 bases and J gave up 3 bases, with 12 bases separating them. The CDR3 is CASRTNVNYEQYF. For the CDR3, the DNA is TGTGCCAGCAGAACCAATGTGAACTACGAGCAGTACTTC.

This rearrangement joins TRBV3-1 to TRBJ1-1; 7 nucleotides line up with TRBD1. The CDR3 is made up of 18 amino acids. V shed 3 bases, J shed 1 base, and the junction held 14 bases outside the gene matches. Germline CDR1 LGHDT, CDR2 YNNKEL (reference sequence). CDR3 sequence reads: CASSHARRTGVKNTEAFF. In nucleotides, the CDR3 is TGTGCCAGCAGCCATGCGCGCCGGACAGGTGTTAAGAACACTGAAGCTTTCTTT. Full variable domain (missing parts from reference TRBV3-1 and TRBJ1-1): DTAVSQTPKYLVTQMGNDKSIKCEQNLGHDTMYWYKQDSKKFLKIMFSYNNKELIINETVPNRFSPKSPDKAHLNLHINSLELGDSAVYFCASSHARRTGVKNTEAFFGQGTRLTVV.

The chain carries TRBV7-9 and TRBJ2-7; the match to TRBD2 covers 8 bases. The junction had 6 bases not matched to a gene; V was cut back by 5 bases and J by 0 bases. Germline CDR1 is SEHNR and CDR2 is FQNEAQ (reference sequence). The CDR3 consists of 15 residues. CDR3 nucleotides: TGTGCCAGCAGCCTACCAGCGGGAGTCTCCTACGAGCAGTACGTC. Protein: CASSLPAGVSYEQYV.

There are a few counts of this clonotype. The genes are TRBV10-3 and TRBJ1-1; weak D call: TRBD1 (6 bases). CDR3 size: 16 residues. Germline CDR1 reads ENHRY; CDR2 reads SYGVKD. V lost 4 bases and J 5 bases, leaving 20 bases between the germline ends. CDR3 loop: CAISGTWTAGGTEAFF. As DNA, the CDR3 is TGTGCCATCAGTGGAACGTGGACAGCCGGGGGGACTGAAGCTTTCTTT.

The chain joins TRBV15 to TRBJ2-3; 8 bases fit TRBD2. Germline trimming cut 0 bases from V and 1 base from J; bases unmatched to any gene: 6. The CDR3 runs 17 residues. Germline V gene data show CDR1 as LNHNV and CDR2 as YYDKDF (reference sequence). Here the CDR3 DNA reads TGTGCCACCAGCAGAGATTACGCGGGAGGTGGCACAGATACGCAGTATTTT. Protein product: CATSRDYAGGGTDTQYF.

The chain is built from TRBV6-1 and TRBJ2-7, with D perhaps matching TRBD2 (6 bases). The CDR3 spans 13 residues. The ends were cut back, 3 bases at V and 10 bases at J, with 16 bases in the middle. Germline V gene lookup returns CDR1 MNHNS and CDR2 SASEGT. The CDR3 reads CASSEVSGDLQYV. The CDR3 DNA reads TGTGCCAGCAGTGAGGTTAGCGGAGACCTCCAGTACGTC.